This is a list of T cell receptor beta chains from one sample in a study of cytomegalovirus exposure and HLA in healthy donors. Profiled with immunoSEQ multiplex PCR; TCRdb holds only in-frame clones, not every one. The table shows some 160,000 clones, with about 85% occurring only once. Sequenced input: PBMCs. These receptors originate from a boy between 2 and 15 years old in good health and CMV-seronegative. Each CDR3 is given with its conserved first and last residue. The D gene is left open where the match is weak. Not every row has a clone size; where given, it reads once, few, many or a size class.

CDR3aa,CDR3nt,v_gene,j_gene,d_gene,abundance
CASSQTATTDEAFF,TGTGCCAGCTCACAGACCGCAACGACAGATGAAGCTTTCTTT,TRBV18,TRBJ1-1,-,-
CASSPRFPLQRQSYNEQFF,TGTGCCAGCTCACCACGTTTTCCCCTGCAGAGACAGTCCTACAATGAGCAGTTCTTC,TRBV18,TRBJ2-1,-,once
CASSHMDRTEAFF,TGCGCCAGCAGCCACATGGACAGGACTGAAGCTTTCTTT,TRBV4-1,TRBJ1-1,TRBD1,many
CASSQRGRNTIYF,TGTGCCAGCAGTCAACGGGGTCGAAACACCATATATTTT,TRBV7-9,TRBJ1-3,-,once
CASSSPGADRGGSTYNSPLHF,TGTGCCAGCAGCAGTCCGGGGGCCGACAGGGGGGGTAGTACCTATAATTCACCCCTCCACTTT,TRBV2,TRBJ1-6,TRBD1,-
CASSLGRGTSEKTDTQYF,TGTGCCAGCAGTTTAGGGCGGGGGACTAGCGAGAAGACAGATACGCAGTATTTT,TRBV28,TRBJ2-3,TRBD2,-
CASSFRGADGYTF,TGTGCCAGCAGCTTCAGGGGAGCCGACGGCTACACCTTC,TRBV5-4,TRBJ1-2,-,-
CASSLEGLAGGTQYF,TGTGCCAGCAGCTTAGAGGGACTAGCGGGTGGTACGCAGTATTTT,TRBV11-3,TRBJ2-3,TRBD2,-
CSVYGGTEDNYGYTF,TGCAGCGTTTACGGGGGGACGGAAGATAACTATGGCTACACCTTC,TRBV29-1,TRBJ1-2,-,-
CASSPDRLNEQFF,TGTGCCAGCAGCCCCGACAGACTCAATGAGCAGTTCTTC,TRBV11-3,TRBJ2-1,-,-
CASSPINRGEKLFF,TGTGCCAGCTCACCGATAAACAGGGGTGAAAAACTGTTTTTT,TRBV18,TRBJ1-4,TRBD1,-
CASTSGGMGTDTQYF,TGTGCCAGCACCTCGGGGGGCATGGGCACAGATACGCAGTATTTT,TRBV28,TRBJ2-3,-,-
CASSDQASGGAGAGELFF,TGTGCCAGCAGTGATCAGGCTAGCGGGGGGGCCGGGGCCGGGGAGCTGTTTTTT,TRBV25-1,TRBJ2-2,TRBD2,few